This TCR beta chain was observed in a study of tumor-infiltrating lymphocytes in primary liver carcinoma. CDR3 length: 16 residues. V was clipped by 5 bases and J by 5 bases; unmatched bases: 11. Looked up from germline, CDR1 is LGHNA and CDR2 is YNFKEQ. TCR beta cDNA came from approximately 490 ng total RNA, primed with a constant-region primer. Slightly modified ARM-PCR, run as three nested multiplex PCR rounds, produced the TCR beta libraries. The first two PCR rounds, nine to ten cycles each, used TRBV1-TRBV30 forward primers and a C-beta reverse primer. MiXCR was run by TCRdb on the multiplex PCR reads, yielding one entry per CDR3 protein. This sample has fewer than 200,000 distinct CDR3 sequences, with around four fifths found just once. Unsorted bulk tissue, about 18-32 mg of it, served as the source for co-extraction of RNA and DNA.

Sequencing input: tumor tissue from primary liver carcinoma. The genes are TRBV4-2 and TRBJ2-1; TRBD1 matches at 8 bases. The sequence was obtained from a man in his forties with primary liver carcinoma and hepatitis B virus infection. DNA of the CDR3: TGTGCCAGCAGCTGCGCCGGGAGACAGGGGAACAATGAGCAGTTCTTC. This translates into CASSCAGRQGNNEQFF.